These 8 T cell receptor beta chains originate from one sample sequenced in a study of T cells in Graves' hyperthyroidism and ophthalmopathy. RNA transcripts served as the template for amplifying TCR beta CDR3 regions. The TCR CDR3 was amplified in a first-round RT-PCR using the HTBI primer set. MiXCR, applied by TCRdb to the multiplex PCR reads, yields one record per CDR3 protein. This table has 610,000 or so distinct CDR3 sequences, roughly 46% appearing once. Sequencing was done on a sample of peripheral blood or thyroid tissue (not recorded which). The receptor set was obtained from a woman between 18 and 29 years old with Graves' hyperthyroidism.

This clonotype has a count of ten or more. The rearrangement uses TRBV12-3 or TRBV12-4 and TRBJ2-7, with D perhaps matching TRBD1 (6 bases). The CDR3 runs 14 residues. The V and J ends lost 5 bases and 2 bases respectively, with 13 bases between them. CDR3 sequence (DNA): TGTGCCAGCAGTCTAACAGGGATCACCTACGAGCAGTACTTC. Amino acids: CASSLTGITYEQYF.

This chain uses TRBV19 with TRBJ2-7, with 9 positions matching TRBD1. The CDR3 has 16 residues. V lost 4 bases to trimming and J lost 7 bases; unmatched junction nucleotides: 14. The germline gives CDR1 LNHDA, CDR2 SQIVND (reference sequence). In DNA, the CDR3 is TGTGCCAGTAGTACCGGGACAGGGTACAGGTCCGGGGAGCAGTACTTC. It specifies CASSTGTGYRSGEQYF.

This chain uses TRBV20-1 with TRBJ1-2; D is unclear. The CDR3 extends over 13 amino acids. Germline CDR1 reads DFQATT; CDR2 reads SNEGSKA (reference sequence). Trimming pared 6 bases from V and 5 bases from J, leaving 16 bases between. This chain's CDR3 is CSAQRSPVYGYTF. The CDR3 DNA follows: TGCAGTGCGCAACGTAGTCCGGTTTATGGCTACACCTTC.

A remark on this clonotype: This sequence may be a read error, since a much larger clone differs from it by one base. The J gene is TRBJ1-1, the V gene TRBV7-2; 9 nucleotides align to TRBD1. After removal of 5 bases from V and 5 bases from J, the junction contained 3 bases not matched to a gene. Germline CDR1 is SGHTA and CDR2 is FQGNSA. The CDR3 is made up of 13 amino acids. CDR3 coding DNA: TGTGCCAGCAGCATCGGGACAGGGACTGAAGCTTTCTTT. Translated: CASSIGTGTEAFF.

The genes are TRBV13 and TRBJ2-7; 7 bases line up with TRBD1. J lost 6 bases, V lost 6 bases, and 11 bases had no gene match. Germline V gives CDR1 PRHDT, CDR2 FYEKMQ (reference sequence). The CDR3 is 14 amino acids. In DNA, the CDR3 is TGTGCCAGCAGTCTAAAACAGGGGAATGGCGAGCAGTACTTC. Amino acid sequence: CASSLKQGNGEQYF.

This chain links TRBV29-1 with TRBJ2-5; 8 nucleotides align to TRBD1. Germline CDR1 is SQVTM and CDR2 is ANQGSEA. CDR3 length: 14 residues. Trimming removed 7 bases from V and 5 bases from J; junction bases left unmatched: 12. The CDR3 here is CSGILTGDGETQYF. For the CDR3, the DNA is TGCAGCGGCATCCTGACAGGGGATGGGGAGACCCAGTACTTC.

The V gene is TRBV20-1, the J gene TRBJ1-5; D is ambiguous. The V and J ends lost 0 bases and 11 bases respectively, with 14 bases between them. CDR1 is DFQATT, CDR2 SNEGSKA, per germline (reference sequence). The CDR3 totals 13 residues. DNA for the CDR3: TGCAGTGCTAGAGAGGGGAACCTGGGGACCCAGCATTTT. This gives the protein CSAREGNLGTQHF.

Ten or more counts support this clonotype. V usage is TRBV4-3 and J usage is TRBJ2-2; D uncertain. V was clipped by 0 bases and J by 0 bases, with 8 bases between them. This CDR3 is 16 amino acids long. Germline V gene data show CDR1 as LGHNA and CDR2 as YSLEER. The CDR3 reads CASSQEATSNTGELFF. CDR3 nucleotide sequence: TGCGCCAGCAGCCAAGAAGCGACGTCGAACACCGGGGAGCTGTTTTTT.